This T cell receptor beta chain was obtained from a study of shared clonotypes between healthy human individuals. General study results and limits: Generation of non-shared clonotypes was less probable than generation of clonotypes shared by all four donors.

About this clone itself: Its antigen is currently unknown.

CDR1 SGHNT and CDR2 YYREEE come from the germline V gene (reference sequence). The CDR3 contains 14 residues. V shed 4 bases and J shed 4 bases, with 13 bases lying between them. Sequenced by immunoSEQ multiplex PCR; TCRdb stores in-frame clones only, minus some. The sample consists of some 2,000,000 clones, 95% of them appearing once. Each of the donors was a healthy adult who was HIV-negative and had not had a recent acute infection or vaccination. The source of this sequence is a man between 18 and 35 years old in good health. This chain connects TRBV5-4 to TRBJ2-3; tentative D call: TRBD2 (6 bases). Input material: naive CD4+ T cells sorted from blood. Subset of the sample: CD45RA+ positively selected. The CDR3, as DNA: TGTGCCAGCAGCCTCGGGAGCGCAGCAGATACGCAGTATTTT. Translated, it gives CASSLGSAADTQYF. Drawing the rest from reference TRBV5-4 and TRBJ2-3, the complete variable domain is ETGVTQSPTHLIKTRGQQVTLRCSSQSGHNTVSWYQQALGQGPQFIFQYYREEENGRGNFPPRFSGLQFPNYSSELNVNALELDDSALYLCASSLGSAADTQYFGPGTRLTVL.